The clone carrying this TCR beta chain was observed a handful of times. The antigen is unknown. Germline CDR1 and CDR2: SGHVS and FNYEAQ. The CDR3 extends over 17 amino acids. V was clipped by 5 bases and J by 9 bases; unmatched bases: 11. Expressed TCRB transcripts were sequenced because the isolated RNA had all been reverse transcribed beforehand. Using immunoSEQ multiplex PCR, the repertoire was profiled, and TCRdb retains in-frame clones only, with some absent. The data show over 200,000 clones, with 11% seen just once and approximately 0.017% held by the top ten. This record belongs to a study of beta chain features in type 1 diabetes. General observations from the study: Across all four CD4+ subsets, people with type 1 diabetes showed modestly shorter TCRB CDR3s.

This clonotype was obtained from a man aged 30-40 years with type 1 diabetes. The specimen was naive CD4+ T cells from blood. The V call is TRBV7-6, the J call TRBJ2-1, with 15 bases matching TRBD2. CDR3 residues: CASSPPGLAGGGGEQFF. Here the CDR3 DNA reads TGTGCCAGCAGCCCACCGGGACTAGCGGGGGGCGGGGGTGAGCAGTTCTTC.